This T cell receptor (beta chain) was sequenced during a study of cytomegalovirus exposure and HLA in healthy donors. Germline V gene data show CDR1 as SGHAT and CDR2 as FQNNGV. The CDR3 has 14 residues. V was clipped by 2 bases and J by 7 bases; unmatched bases: 4. The study ran its PCR with 60 Vbeta and 13 Jbeta primers. The assay was immunoSEQ multiplex PCR, and TCRdb's table has in-frame clones only and misses some. The table shows roughly 100,000 clones, with around 85% occurring only once. The specimen sequenced was PBMCs. This chain links TRBV11-2 with TRBJ2-1, with 8 bases fitting TRBD1. This clonotype was sampled from a young man in good health and CMV-seropositive. The CDR3 sequence: CASSLPGGPNEQFF. For the CDR3, the DNA is TGTGCCAGCAGCTTACCAGGGGGCCCGAATGAGCAGTTCTTC.